The 19 T cell receptor beta chains presented below share a single source sample, sequenced in a study of CD8+CD57+ T cells in acquired aplastic anemia. Profiling that covered TCR beta VDJ and CDR3 relied on genomic DNA as its template. Via MiXCR, TCRdb re-called the reads, giving one row per CDR3 protein. The data hold about 180,000 distinct CDR3 sequences, with approximately 45% observed a single time. Sequences were obtained from sorted CD4+, CD8+, or CD8+CD57+ T cells (not recorded which) from PBMCs. The receptors stem from a human donor in good health.

With regard to this clonotype: Relative to the germline gene, one junction end is altered; a read error may explain this. The gene calls are TRBV27 and TRBJ2-1, with D possibly TRBD2 on 5 matching bases. This CDR3 has 15 residues. CDR1 and CDR2 (germline): MNHEY, SMNVEV (reference sequence). CDR3 sequence: CAGSFPRARGNEQFF. In nucleotides, the CDR3 is TGTGCCGGCAGTTTCCCCCGGGCCCGGGGCAATGAGCAGTTCTTC.

This clonotype was counted at least ten times. The chain is built from TRBV24-1 and TRBJ2-2; D gene unclear. This CDR3 contains 15 residues. The germline gives CDR1 KGHDR, CDR2 SFDVKD. The ends were cut back, 5 bases at V and 7 bases at J, with 16 bases in the middle. The CDR3 bases are TGTGCCACCAGTGCTAATAGGGAAAAGGGCGGGGAGCTGTTTTTT. It translates to CATSANREKGGELFF.

J is TRBJ1-6 and V is TRBV7-8, with 9 bases identical to TRBD1. Germline trimming cut 2 bases from V and 6 bases from J; bases unmatched to any gene: 2. The CDR3 runs 15 residues. The V gene's germline CDR1 is SGHVS and CDR2 FQNEAQ. This CDR3 reads CASSLSGQGNSPLHF. CDR3 in DNA: TGTGCCAGCAGCTTATCGGGACAGGGTAATTCACCCCTCCACTTT.

The V call is TRBV7-8, the J call TRBJ2-7; a possible D gene is TRBD2 (8 bases). The CDR3 is 15 residues long. V lost 5 bases, J lost 2 bases, and 16 bases lay in between. From germline, CDR1 is SGHVS and CDR2 FQNEAQ. The CDR3 DNA follows: TGTGCCAGCAGCCGGGAGGGGGCGCATCCCTACGAGCAGTACTTC. Protein: CASSREGAHPYEQYF.

In DNA, the CDR3 is TGTGCCACCAGTGATTTGACTAGCGGGAGGGAATACAATGAGCAGTTCTTC. Its protein product is CATSDLTSGREYNEQFF. The chain uses TRBV24-1 and TRBJ2-1; 13 bases agree with TRBD2. The V segment lost 0 bases and the J segment 4 bases; nucleotides outside the gene matches: 2. Germline CDR1 KGHDR, CDR2 SFDVKD. This CDR3 contains 17 residues.

V and J are TRBV20-1 and TRBJ2-1; D not certain. CDR1 is DFQATT and CDR2 is SNEGSKA in the germline V gene (reference sequence). V shed 7 bases and J shed 5 bases, with 9 bases lying between them. This CDR3 has 11 amino acids. DNA of the CDR3: TGCAGTGTTTCACGAAACAATGAGCAGTTCTTC. Protein product: CSVSRNNEQFF.

This clonotype was counted between two and nine times. The rearrangement uses TRBV27 and TRBJ2-7; D possibly corresponds to TRBD2 (6 bases). Germline CDR1 MNHEY, CDR2 SMNVEV (reference sequence). The V gene lost 6 bases and the J gene lost 3 bases, with 9 bases spanning the gap. The CDR3 runs to 12 residues. DNA of the CDR3: TGTGCCAGCAGGGGGGGTCTCTACGAGCAGTACTTC. As protein: CASRGGLYEQYF.

This clonotype was counted only a few times. The chain employs TRBV6-1 and TRBJ1-4; D unclear. The germline V gene encodes CDR1 MNHNS and CDR2 SASEGT. Trimming cost V 5 bases and J 6 bases, with 13 bases left between them. The CDR3 totals 14 residues. CDR3 residues: CASSRDQTDEKLFF. In DNA, the CDR3 is TGTGCCAGCAGTCGCGACCAGACGGATGAAAAACTGTTTTTT.

J is TRBJ1-6 and V is TRBV3-1, with TRBD1 as a possible D gene (6 bases). Germline CDR1 LGHDT, CDR2 YNNKEL (reference sequence). Trimming removed 4 bases at V and 5 bases at J, with 9 bases between. The CDR3 runs to 14 residues. Written as DNA, the CDR3 is TGTGCCAGCAGCCCCCGGACAGATAATTCACCCCTCCACTTT. Its protein product is CASSPRTDNSPLHF.

The rearrangement links TRBV7-9 to TRBJ2-7, with TRBD1 identical over 8 bases. Per the germline V gene, CDR1 is SEHNR and CDR2 is FQNEAQ (reference sequence). J gave up 1 base and V 5 bases, and 7 bases lay outside the gene matches. The CDR3 runs 15 residues. The CDR3 region is CASSLGQGGSYEQYF. The DNA for the CDR3 is TGTGCCAGCAGCCTAGGACAGGGCGGGTCCTACGAGCAGTACTTC.

This clonotype was seen only a few times. The CDR3 reads CATSRVEADTQYF. The DNA for the CDR3 is TGTGCCACCAGCAGAGTAGAGGCAGATACGCAGTATTTT. J is TRBJ2-3 and V is TRBV15; D is uncertain. Trimming removed 1 base from V and 4 bases from J, with 6 bases in between. CDR1 and CDR2 from the germline V gene are LNHNV and YYDKDF (reference sequence). CDR3 length: 13 amino acids.

The J gene is TRBJ1-3, the V gene TRBV10-2; 10 bases line up with TRBD1. Germline CDR1 WSHSY, CDR2 SAAADI. This CDR3 contains 15 residues. V lost 6 bases, J lost 0 bases, and 2 bases stayed unmatched. In nucleotides, the CDR3 is TGCGCCAGCAGGACAGGGGGCGTCTCTGGAAACACCATATATTTT. Amino acid sequence: CASRTGGVSGNTIYF.

The sample holds many counts of this clonotype. The chain joins TRBV20-1 to TRBJ2-5, with TRBD1 as a possible D gene (6 bases). Germline V gene lookup returns CDR1 DFQATT and CDR2 SNEGSKA (reference sequence). The CDR3 is made up of 15 amino acids. V was cut by 6 bases and J by 4 bases, with 21 bases left in between. CDR3 coding DNA: TGCAGTGCCCGAGTCCCCGACAGGCGGGCAGAGACCCAGTACTTC. Translated, it gives CSARVPDRRAETQYF.

This clonotype appeared many times. The V gene is TRBV4-1, the J gene TRBJ2-5; D may correspond to TRBD1 or TRBD2 (5 bases each). The CDR3 sequence is 16 residues long. V gave up 0 bases and J gave up 5 bases, with 16 bases separating them. Germline lookup yields CDR1 MGHRA and CDR2 YSYEKL. The CDR3 DNA follows: TGCGCCAGCAGCCAAGAAGGGACCCAAAAGACGGAGACCCAGTACTTC. Amino acids: CASSQEGTQKTETQYF.

In its sample, this clonotype was seen many times. This chain joins TRBV6-2 or TRBV6-3 and TRBJ2-7, with TRBD2 as a possible D gene (6 bases). The V and J ends lost 2 bases and 0 bases respectively, with 23 bases between them. Per germline, CDR1 MNHEY and CDR2 SVGEGT. There are 19 residues in the CDR3. The CDR3 DNA reads as TGTGCCAGCAGTTACCGTGATGTAAGGGGCGGGGCCTCCTCCTACGAGCAGTACTTC. Protein: CASSYRDVRGGASSYEQYF.

This clonotype has a single count. This chain links TRBV20-1 with TRBJ1-1, with D possibly matching TRBD1 (6 bases). Germline-derived CDR1 and CDR2 are DFQATT and SNEGSKA (reference sequence). The CDR3 runs to 12 residues. V gave up 6 bases and J gave up 8 bases, with 16 bases separating them. DNA of the CDR3: TGCAGTGCGGGAGGGGGTTGGTCCGAAGCTTTCTTT. This encodes CSAGGGWSEAFF.

A word on this clonotype: One end of the junction varies from germline; a read error may be responsible. The V and J genes are TRBV7-9 and TRBJ2-3; no firm D call. The CDR3 totals 12 residues. CDR1 is SEHNR and CDR2 is FQNEAQ in the germline V gene (reference sequence). CDR3 loop: CASSSAGDTQYF. CDR3 in DNA: TGTGCCAGCAGCTCGGCTGGAGATACACAGTATTTT.

This clonotype came up many times. The J gene is TRBJ2-1, the V gene TRBV20-1, with D possibly matching TRBD1 (6 bases). Germline V gene lookup returns CDR1 DFQATT and CDR2 SNEGSKA (reference sequence). V dropped 6 bases and J dropped 0 bases, with 12 bases sitting between them. The CDR3 is 14 amino acids. The CDR3 DNA reads as TGCAGTGCAACCCGGACAGTCTCCTACAATGAGCAGTTCTTC. Its protein product is CSATRTVSYNEQFF.

The chain has TRBV29-1 and TRBJ1-1, with TRBD1 matching over 9 bases. The germline V gene encodes CDR1 SQVTM and CDR2 ANQGSEA. Trimming removed 7 bases from V and 5 bases from J; junction bases left unmatched: 11. This CDR3 comprises 14 residues. The CDR3 is CSASGTGTGTEAFF. CDR3 bases: TGCAGCGCCTCCGGGACAGGGACGGGGACTGAAGCTTTCTTT. Based on the CDR3 plus reference TRBV29-1 and TRBJ1-1, the full variable domain is SAVISQKPSRDICQRGTSLTIQCQVDSQVTMMFWYRQQPGQSLTLIATANQGSEATYESGFVIDKFPISRPNLTFSTLTVSNMSPEDSSIYLCSASGTGTGTEAFFGQGTRLTVV.